This TCR beta chain was sequenced for a study of blood T cell repertoires in COVID-19. Enrollment of patients from Seattle took place during active infection, with longitudinal follow-up. CDR1 is LGHNT and CDR2 is FRNRAP in the germline V gene. The CDR3 contains 16 residues. V dropped 3 bases and J dropped 3; count of bases not matched to a gene: 7. Original methodology: Estimates of nucleated cell counts were drawn from the amplification of reference gene primers. TCRdb's table, derived via immunoSEQ multiplex PCR, lists solely in-frame clones and lacks some. V and J calls and clone size come straight from that table; D and trimming were deduced from the DNA. This sample yields around 340,000 clones, of which about 86% are seen a single time; under 8.5% belongs to the top ten.

This TCR came from a woman aged 55-70 years with COVID-19, enrolled during active disease. The source material was peripheral blood. V usage is TRBV12-5 and J usage is TRBJ2-2; TRBD1 agrees at 7 bases. CDR3 DNA sequence: TGTGCTAGTGGTTTTACCGACAGGGTTTACACCGGGGAGCTGTTTTTT. Protein sequence: CASGFTDRVYTGELFF.